The 10 T cell receptor beta chains reported below all come from one sample, sequenced in a study of blood T cell repertoires in COVID-19. Clones were sequenced by immunoSEQ multiplex PCR, and TCRdb holds only the in-frame ones, with some missing. Among about 61,000 clones listed, almost 90% were seen once. The sequenced sample consisted of peripheral blood. The receptors come from a woman in her 50s with active or convalescent COVID-19.

The CDR3 DNA reads as TGTGCCAGCTCACCGTCGGGACTAGTCGGGGAGACCCAGTACTTC. Translation gives CASSPSGLVGETQYF. The J gene is TRBJ2-5, the V gene TRBV18, with 8 bases matching TRBD2. The V gene's germline CDR1 is KGHSH and CDR2 LQKENI. J lost 5 bases, V lost 3 bases, and 8 bases had no gene match. This CDR3 spans 15 amino acids.

This chain connects TRBV30 to TRBJ1-1; 7 bases map to TRBD1. The CDR3 length is 14 residues. V was pared by 2 bases and J by 3 bases, with 6 bases of the junction left unmatched. Germline V lookup: CDR1 GTSNPN, CDR2 SVGIG (reference sequence). CDR3 coding DNA: TGTGCCTGGAGTACCCGACAGGGCCACACTGAAGCTTTCTTT. This codes for CAWSTRQGHTEAFF. Supplemented by reference TRBV30 and TRBJ1-1, the full variable domain reads SQTIHQWPATLVQPVGSPLSLECTVEGTSNPNLYWYRQAAGRGLQLLFYSVGIGQISSEVPQNLSASRPQDRQFILSSKKLLLSDSGFYLCAWSTRQGHTEAFFGQGTRLTVV.

J is TRBJ2-1 and V is TRBV2; D uncertain. Germline V gene data show CDR1 as SNHLY and CDR2 as FYNNEI. This CDR3 spans 14 amino acids. Trimming cost V 5 bases and J 5 bases, with 13 bases left between them. CDR3 DNA: TGTGCCAGCAGTTTATTGAGCTTAAACAATGAGCAGTTCTTC. This encodes CASSLLSLNNEQFF. The full variable domain, in which reference TRBV2 and TRBJ2-1 provide the parts outside the CDR3, is EPEVTQTPSHQVTQMGQEVILRCVPISNHLYFYWYRQILGQKVEFLVSFYNNEISEKSEIFDDQFSVERPDGSNFTLKIRSTKLEDSAMYFCASSLLSLNNEQFFGPGTRLTVL.

The chain employs TRBV5-6 and TRBJ2-1; D might be TRBD1 (5 bases). Germline CDR1 SGHDT, CDR2 YYEEEE. The CDR3 is made up of 17 amino acids. V lost 0 bases, J lost 6 bases, and 19 bases lay in between. This CDR3 reads CASSLGYLRRGLNEQFF. The DNA for the CDR3 is TGTGCCAGCAGCTTGGGGTATCTTCGTAGGGGCCTCAATGAGCAGTTCTTC.

This rearrangement joins TRBV10-3 to TRBJ2-1, with TRBD2 matching 13 bases. Germline values: CDR1 ENHRY, CDR2 SYGVKD. After removal of 6 bases from V and 9 bases from J, the junction contained 5 bases not matched to a gene. The length of the CDR3 is 14 residues. The CDR3 spells CAISPGLAGVEQFF. The DNA for the CDR3 is TGTGCCATCAGCCCCGGACTAGCGGGAGTTGAGCAGTTCTTC.

The rearrangement joins TRBV6-5 to TRBJ1-2, with 7 nucleotides matching TRBD1. The CDR3 extends over 14 amino acids. Per germline, CDR1 MNHEY and CDR2 SVGAGI. V lost 7 bases to trimming and J lost 4 bases; unmatched junction nucleotides: 9. The CDR3 nucleotides read TGTGCCAGCACGATCAGGGGGAATACCTATGGCTACACCTTC. Residues: CASTIRGNTYGYTF.

The chain uses TRBV7-9 and TRBJ2-3; 9 bases fit TRBD2. The CDR3 loop spans 17 amino acids. Trimming took 1 base from V and 6 from J; bases not matched to a gene: 11. CDR1 and CDR2 (germline): SEHNR, FQNEAQ (reference sequence). The CDR3 protein is CASSLGETSGSRDTQYF. CDR3 bases: TGTGCCAGCAGCTTAGGTGAGACTAGCGGATCAAGGGATACGCAGTATTTT.

The V gene is TRBV5-5, the J gene TRBJ2-1; 8 bases fit TRBD1. In germline, CDR1 is SGHKS, CDR2 YYEKEE (reference sequence). The CDR3 sequence is 18 residues long. V dropped 0 bases and J dropped 7; count of bases not matched to a gene: 15. The DNA of the CDR3 is TGTGCCAGCAGCTTGGGACGAAACAGGGGGTGGGAACGGAATGAGCAGTTCTTC. This gives the protein CASSLGRNRGWERNEQFF.

The chain recombines TRBV19 with TRBJ2-7; 8 nucleotides match TRBD1. The V segment lost 1 base and the J segment 2 bases; nucleotides outside the gene matches: 7. The CDR3 is made up of 16 amino acids. The germline V gene has CDR1 LNHDA and CDR2 SQIVND (reference sequence). CDR3 bases: TGTGCCAGTAGTATAGTCCCGACAGGGGCGGCCTACGAGCAGTACTTC. Protein sequence: CASSIVPTGAAYEQYF. The full variable domain, in which reference TRBV19 and TRBJ2-7 provide the parts outside the CDR3, is DGGITQSPKYLFRKEGQNVTLSCEQNLNHDAMYWYRQDPGQGLRLIYYSQIVNDFQKGDIAEGYSVSREKKESFPLTVTSAQKNPTAFYLCASSIVPTGAAYEQYFGPGTRLTVT.

The chain is built from TRBV4-2 and TRBJ2-1; perhaps TRBD2 as D (6 bases). This CDR3 comprises 17 residues. Germline V gene lookup returns CDR1 LGHNA and CDR2 YNFKEQ. V lost 4 bases and J lost 3, with 19 bases in between. The chain's CDR3 is CASSPQVEGGHYNEQFF. CDR3 sequence (DNA): TGTGCCAGCAGCCCCCAGGTTGAGGGAGGCCACTACAATGAGCAGTTCTTC.